These 30 T cell receptor beta chains came from one sample sequenced in a study of blood T cell repertoires in COVID-19. The assay was immunoSEQ multiplex PCR, and TCRdb's table has in-frame clones only and misses some. Of about 150,000 clones listed, 80% to 90% are singletons. Sequenced sample: peripheral blood. These TCRs come from a man in his fifties or sixties with active or convalescent COVID-19.

V is TRBV12-3 or TRBV12-4 and J is TRBJ1-1; 7 nucleotides match TRBD1. With 6 bases clipped from V and 11 bases from J, the junction kept 9 bases outside the gene matches. This CDR3 spans 12 amino acids. CDR3 nucleotides: TGTGCCAGCAGCCGAGACAGGGTTCTCGCTTTCTTT. Translated, it gives CASSRDRVLAFF.

This rearrangement joins TRBV6-2 or TRBV6-3 to TRBJ2-1, with TRBD2 as a possible D gene (6 bases). The CDR3 is 18 amino acids. Trimming took off 3 bases at V and 1 base at J, with 19 bases between the two ends. Germline CDR1 is MNHEY and CDR2 is SVGEGT. CDR3 region: CASSYIPGTGRSYNEQFF. The CDR3 nucleotides are TGTGCCAGCAGTTATATCCCCGGGACGGGGAGGTCCTACAATGAGCAGTTCTTC.

The V and J genes are TRBV30 and TRBJ1-6, with a tentative D call TRBD1 (6 bases). Germline V gives CDR1 GTSNPN, CDR2 SVGIG (reference sequence). CDR3 length equals 13 residues. The V gene lost 3 bases and the J gene lost 8 bases, with 11 bases spanning the gap. The CDR3: CAWRKQGDSPLHF. The DNA of the CDR3 is TGTGCCTGGAGGAAACAGGGAGATTCACCCCTCCACTTT.

The CDR3 region has the DNA TGTGCCACCAGTGATTCAACGCAGTATTTT. Translating it yields CATSDSTQYF. V usage is TRBV24-1 and J usage is TRBJ2-3, with unresolved D. The CDR3 consists of 10 residues. The germline V gene has CDR1 KGHDR and CDR2 SFDVKD. Trimming left V 2 bases short and J 9 bases short, with 2 bases between.

CDR3 residues: CATSDIPGTSGFTGELFF. Here the CDR3 DNA reads TGTGCCACCAGTGATATCCCCGGGACTAGCGGGTTCACCGGGGAGCTGTTTTTT. The chain combines TRBV24-1 with TRBJ2-2; 12 nucleotides match TRBD2. The CDR3 has 18 amino acids. Trimming removed 3 bases from V and 4 bases from J; junction bases left unmatched: 8. Germline V gene lookup returns CDR1 KGHDR and CDR2 SFDVKD.

V is TRBV19 and J is TRBJ1-2; 7 bases align to TRBD1. The trim removed 3 bases at V and 7 bases at J, leaving 5 bases unmatched. The CDR3 totals 13 residues. Germline V gene data show CDR1 as LNHDA and CDR2 as SQIVND (reference sequence). This chain's CDR3 is CASSIGGGGGYTF. The CDR3 bases are TGTGCCAGTAGTATTGGAGGGGGCGGTGGCTACACCTTC. Complete variable domain (other parts from reference TRBV19 and TRBJ1-2): DGGITQSPKYLFRKEGQNVTLSCEQNLNHDAMYWYRQDPGQGLRLIYYSQIVNDFQKGDIAEGYSVSREKKESFPLTVTSAQKNPTAFYLCASSIGGGGGYTFGSGTRLTVV.

The V and J genes are TRBV18 and TRBJ2-2; possibly TRBD2 for D (5 bases). Trimming removed 6 bases at V and 4 bases at J, with 12 bases between. The CDR3 has 14 amino acids. From germline, CDR1 is KGHSH and CDR2 LQKENI. CDR3 nucleotides: TGTGCCAGCTCCGGACGGGAAGGCACCGGGGAGCTGTTTTTT. It translates to CASSGREGTGELFF.

This chain links TRBV18 with TRBJ1-2; D is undetermined. This CDR3 region has 14 residues. V was trimmed by 6 bases and J by 2 bases, leaving 13 bases between them. From germline, CDR1 is KGHSH and CDR2 LQKENI. The DNA for the CDR3 is TGTGCCAGCTCCCTTATTGAGAGGAACTATGGCTACACCTTC. It translates to CASSLIERNYGYTF.

The chain couples TRBV13 to TRBJ2-4; D gene ambiguous. The V gene lost 4 bases and the J gene lost 0 bases, with 10 bases spanning the gap. Germline CDR1 and CDR2: PRHDT and FYEKMQ (reference sequence). The CDR3 spans 15 residues. The CDR3 here is CASSSRIEAKNIQYF. The CDR3 DNA follows: TGTGCCAGCAGCTCCAGGATAGAAGCCAAAAACATTCAGTACTTC.

The chain is built from TRBV7-9 and TRBJ2-7; 7 bases are shared with TRBD1. The CDR3 sequence is 13 residues long. The trim removed 5 bases at V and 10 bases at J, leaving 11 bases unmatched. Germline V gives CDR1 SEHNR, CDR2 FQNEAQ (reference sequence). The chain's CDR3 is CASSPGTVQRQYF. The CDR3 DNA reads as TGTGCCAGCAGCCCAGGGACAGTCCAGCGACAGTACTTC.

The V call is TRBV15, the J call TRBJ2-7; D is unresolved. Trimming pared 0 bases from V and 5 bases from J, leaving 5 bases between. Looked up from germline, CDR1 is LNHNV and CDR2 is YYDKDF (reference sequence). The CDR3 contains 12 residues. This CDR3 reads CATSREGHEQYF. The CDR3 DNA follows: TGTGCCACCAGCAGAGAGGGCCACGAGCAGTACTTC.

This chain links TRBV19 with TRBJ2-7, with unresolved D. V lost 5 bases, J lost 2 bases, and 10 bases lay in between. Germline CDR1 and CDR2: LNHDA and SQIVND (reference sequence). The CDR3 spans 13 residues. Here the CDR3 DNA reads TGTGCCAGTAGTTGGGCAGGAACCTACGAGCAGTACTTC. Amino acids: CASSWAGTYEQYF.

For the CDR3, the DNA is TGTGCCAGCAGCTTACCTCTTAGCGGGCCCTACAATGAGCAGTTCTTC. This sequence encodes CASSLPLSGPYNEQFF. The V gene is TRBV7-9, the J gene TRBJ2-1, with 7 positions matching TRBD2. Germline lookup yields CDR1 SEHNR and CDR2 FQNEAQ (reference sequence). The CDR3 covers 16 residues. After removal of 2 bases from V and 2 bases from J, the junction contained 6 bases not matched to a gene.

CDR3 nucleotides: TGTGCCAGCAGCTTGTACATGAACACTGAAGCTTTCTTT. Translating gives CASSLYMNTEAFF. The rearrangement links TRBV7-9 to TRBJ1-1; D remains unclear. Germline-derived CDR1 and CDR2 are SEHNR and FQNEAQ (reference sequence). The CDR3 length is 13 residues. The ends were cut back, 3 bases at V and 0 bases at J, with 5 bases in the middle.

The chain links TRBV6-2 or TRBV6-3 to TRBJ2-2; 8 bases are shared with TRBD1. This CDR3 has 15 residues. Germline CDR1 is MNHEY and CDR2 is SVGEGT. V trimming: 2 bases; J trimming: 7 bases; junction bases outside the gene matches: 6. CDR3 residues: CASSYRGQVGGELFF. Here the CDR3 DNA reads TGTGCCAGCAGTTACCGGGGACAGGTCGGCGGGGAGCTGTTTTTT.

The chain links TRBV28 to TRBJ1-6; D perhaps matches TRBD1 (6 bases). Looked up from germline, CDR1 is MDHEN and CDR2 is SYDVKM. This CDR3 is built from 15 residues. V was shortened by 2 bases and J by 10 bases, with 15 bases between the two germline ends. The CDR3 DNA is TGTGCCAGCAGTTTACAGGGGCCTGAGGGGTCACCCCTCCACTTT. It yields the protein CASSLQGPEGSPLHF.

The chain links TRBV12-3 or TRBV12-4 to TRBJ2-7; 8 nucleotides agree with TRBD1. V gave up 7 bases and J gave up 6 bases; unmatched junction bases: 8. There are 13 residues in the CDR3. The chain's CDR3 is CASNLGQGSEQYF. The CDR3, as DNA: TGTGCCAGCAACCTCGGACAGGGATCCGAGCAGTACTTC.

This chain uses TRBV29-1 with TRBJ1-4; possible D gene TRBD1, 5 bases. The CDR3 is 15 residues long. The V and J ends lost 6 bases and 0 bases respectively, with 14 bases between them. Looked up from germline, CDR1 is SQVTM and CDR2 is ANQGSEA. The CDR3 DNA sequence: TGCAGCGTCCCACTCAGGGATGCAACTAATGAAAAACTGTTTTTT. Its protein is CSVPLRDATNEKLFF.

The chain has TRBV4-3 and TRBJ2-6; D ambiguous. Germline CDR1 LGHNA, CDR2 YSLEER. The CDR3 spans 13 residues. V lost 4 bases and J lost 1, with 2 bases in between. CDR3 DNA sequence: TGCGCCAGCAGCCCGTCTGGGGCCAACGTCCTGACTTTC. This codes for CASSPSGANVLTF.

The rearrangement joins TRBV5-1 to TRBJ2-5; D possibly corresponds to TRBD2 (6 bases). Germline CDR1 and CDR2: SGHRS and YFSETQ. V gave up 5 bases and J gave up 1 base, with 9 bases separating them. The CDR3 sequence is 13 residues long. Written as DNA, the CDR3 is TGCGCCAGCAGGCGGGACGTCCAAGAGACCCAGTACTTC. Amino acids: CASRRDVQETQYF.

This clone was detected a few times. V and J are TRBV5-4 and TRBJ1-2; 10 bases match TRBD1. Germline lookup yields CDR1 SGHNT and CDR2 YYREEE (reference sequence). This CDR3 is built from 16 residues. After removal of 3 bases from V and 4 bases from J, the junction contained 9 bases not matched to a gene. CDR3 DNA sequence: TGTGCCAGCAGCTACGTACTCCGGGACAGGGGCTATGGCTACACCTTC. Protein sequence: CASSYVLRDRGYGYTF.

The V and J genes are TRBV29-1 and TRBJ1-2; 9 nucleotides agree with TRBD1. The J segment lost 5 bases and the V segment lost 4 bases, leaving 2 bases of the junction unmatched. The CDR3 is 12 amino acids. The germline V gene has CDR1 SQVTM and CDR2 ANQGSEA. In DNA form, the CDR3 reads TGCAGCGTTGGAGGGACAGGGTATGGCTACACCTTC. Residues: CSVGGTGYGYTF.

This clone was picked up a small number of times. V is TRBV6-5 and J is TRBJ2-2; possible D gene TRBD1, 5 bases. The V gene's germline CDR1 is MNHEY and CDR2 SVGAGI. Trimming took 6 bases from V and 10 from J, leaving 12 bases between them. This CDR3 is 12 amino acids long. The CDR3 sequence is CASSRQGTELFF. The CDR3 region has the DNA TGTGCCAGCAGCCGCCAGGGTACGGAGCTGTTTTTT.

The chain employs TRBV3-1 (or the pseudogene TRBV3-2) and TRBJ1-2; D ambiguous. CDR1 is LGHDT, CDR2 YNNKEL, per germline (reference sequence). The length of the CDR3 is 13 residues. Between the trimmed V and J ends, which lost 0 bases and 4 bases, there was a span of 6 bases. The CDR3 coding sequence is TGTGCCAGCAGCCAAGAACAGTTCTATGGCTACACCTTC. The encoded protein is CASSQEQFYGYTF.

Turning to this clone: Other DNA sequences in the sample encode the same CDR3. V usage is TRBV5-1 and J usage is TRBJ2-5; 9 bases are shared with TRBD2. V lost 4 bases, J lost 4 bases, and 5 bases stayed unmatched. Germline-derived CDR1 and CDR2 are SGHRS and YFSETQ. The CDR3 is made up of 14 amino acids. The CDR3 DNA reads TGCGCCAGCAGCGCCGGGACTAGCCGAGAGACCCAGTACTTC. It is translated as CASSAGTSRETQYF.

The V call is TRBV18, the J call TRBJ2-2; D call uncertain. This CDR3 comprises 14 residues. The V end lost 6 bases, the J end lost 5 bases, and 13 bases lay between the germline ends. Per germline, CDR1 KGHSH and CDR2 LQKENI. The DNA of the CDR3 is TGTGCCAGCTCGGGTACGAGGTCGACCGGGGAGCTGTTTTTT. It specifies CASSGTRSTGELFF.

J is TRBJ1-1 and V is TRBV28; TRBD1 might be the D (6 bases). The germline V gene encodes CDR1 MDHEN and CDR2 SYDVKM. The CDR3 consists of 13 residues. The V end lost 5 bases, the J end lost 4 bases, and 11 bases lay between the germline ends. The CDR3 nucleotides read TGTGCCAGCAGTCAGGGGTTATCCACTGAAGCTTTCTTT. Protein sequence: CASSQGLSTEAFF.

The chain couples TRBV13 to TRBJ1-5, with 7 bases identical to TRBD1. The CDR3 is 14 residues long. Germline CDR1 and CDR2: PRHDT and FYEKMQ (reference sequence). V shed 5 bases and J 7 bases; nucleotides not matched to a gene: 8. The CDR3 sequence is CASSRRQGKQPQHF. In nucleotides, the CDR3 is TGTGCCAGCAGCCGCCGACAGGGAAAGCAGCCCCAGCATTTT.

The rearrangement links TRBV5-4 to TRBJ2-2; 9 nucleotides align to TRBD2. The CDR3 sequence is 16 residues long. Losses at the gene ends were 7 bases for V and 6 bases for J; bases not matched to a gene: 13. In germline, CDR1 is SGHNT, CDR2 YYREEE (reference sequence). This chain's CDR3 is CASGPLAGAGAGELFF. In DNA, the CDR3 is TGTGCCAGCGGGCCCTTAGCGGGAGCTGGCGCCGGGGAGCTGTTTTTT.

J is TRBJ2-2 and V is TRBV7-3, with 8 bases aligning to TRBD2. CDR1 and CDR2 (germline): SGHTA, FQGTGA. The CDR3 consists of 15 residues. The ends lost 6 bases at V and 2 bases at J; junction bases unmatched: 5. Here the CDR3 reads CASSESGSNTGELFF. The CDR3 nucleotides are TGTGCCAGCAGTGAGAGCGGGAGTAACACCGGGGAGCTGTTTTTT.